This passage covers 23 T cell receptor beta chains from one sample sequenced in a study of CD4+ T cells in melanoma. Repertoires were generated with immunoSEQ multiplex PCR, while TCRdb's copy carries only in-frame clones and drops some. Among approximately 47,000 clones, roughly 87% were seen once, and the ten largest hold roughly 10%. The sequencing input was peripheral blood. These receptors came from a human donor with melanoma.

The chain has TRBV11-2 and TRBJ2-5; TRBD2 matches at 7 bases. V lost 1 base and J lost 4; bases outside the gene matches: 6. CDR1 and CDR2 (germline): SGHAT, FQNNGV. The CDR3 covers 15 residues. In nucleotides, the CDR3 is TGTGCCAGCAGCTTAGCCGGGGGGAGATTAGAGACCCAGTACTTC. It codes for CASSLAGGRLETQYF. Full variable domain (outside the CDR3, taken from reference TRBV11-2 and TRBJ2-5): EAGVAQSPRYKIIEKRQSVAFWCNPISGHATLYWYQQILGQGPKLLIQFQNNGVVDDSQLPKDRFSAERLKGVDSTLKIQPAKLEDSAVYLCASSLAGGRLETQYFGPGTRLLVL.

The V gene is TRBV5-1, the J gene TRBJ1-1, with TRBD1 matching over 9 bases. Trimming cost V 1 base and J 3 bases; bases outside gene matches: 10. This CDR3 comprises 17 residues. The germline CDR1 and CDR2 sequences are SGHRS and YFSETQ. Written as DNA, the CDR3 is TGCGCCAGCAGCTTGCTTGGGGGGACAGGGCCTCACACTGAAGCTTTCTTT. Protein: CASSLLGGTGPHTEAFF.

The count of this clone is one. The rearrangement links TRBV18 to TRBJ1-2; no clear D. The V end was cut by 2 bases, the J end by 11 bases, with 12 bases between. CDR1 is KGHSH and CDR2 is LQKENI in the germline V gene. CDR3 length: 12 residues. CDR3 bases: TGTGCCAGCTCACCAGGCAGCGATTCTTACACCTTC. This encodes CASSPGSDSYTF.

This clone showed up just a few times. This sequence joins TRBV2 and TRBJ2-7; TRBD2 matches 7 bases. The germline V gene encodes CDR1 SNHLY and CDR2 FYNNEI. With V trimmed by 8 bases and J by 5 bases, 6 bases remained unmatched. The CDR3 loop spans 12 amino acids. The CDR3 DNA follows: TGTGCCAGCCGGGGGGTCGCTGACGAGCAGTACTTC. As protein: CASRGVADEQYF.

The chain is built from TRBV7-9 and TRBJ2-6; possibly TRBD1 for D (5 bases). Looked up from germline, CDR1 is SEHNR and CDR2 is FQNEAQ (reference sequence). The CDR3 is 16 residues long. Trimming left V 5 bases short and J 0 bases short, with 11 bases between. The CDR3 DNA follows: TGTGCCAGCAGCCCGGGCGACAGCTCTGGGGCCAACGTCCTGACTTTC. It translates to CASSPGDSSGANVLTF.

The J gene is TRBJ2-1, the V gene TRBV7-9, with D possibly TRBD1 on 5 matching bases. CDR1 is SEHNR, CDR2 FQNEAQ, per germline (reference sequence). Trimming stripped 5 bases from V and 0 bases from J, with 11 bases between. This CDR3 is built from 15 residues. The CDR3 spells CASSLDQGSYNEQFF. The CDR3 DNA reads TGTGCCAGCAGCCTAGATCAGGGCTCCTACAATGAGCAGTTCTTC.

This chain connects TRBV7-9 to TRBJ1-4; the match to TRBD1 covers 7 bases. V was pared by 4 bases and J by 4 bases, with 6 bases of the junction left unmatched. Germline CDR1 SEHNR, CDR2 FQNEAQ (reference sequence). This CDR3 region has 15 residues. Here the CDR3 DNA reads TGTGCCAGCAGCTCTGGACAGGCCGATAATGAAAAACTGTTTTTT. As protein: CASSSGQADNEKLFF.

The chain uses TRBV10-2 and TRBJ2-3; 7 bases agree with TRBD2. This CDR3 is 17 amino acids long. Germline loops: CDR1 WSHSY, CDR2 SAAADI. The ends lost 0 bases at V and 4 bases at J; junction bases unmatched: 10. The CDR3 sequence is CASSESEAGVRADTQYF. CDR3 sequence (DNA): TGCGCCAGCAGTGAGTCGGAGGCGGGGGTTCGCGCAGATACGCAGTATTTT.

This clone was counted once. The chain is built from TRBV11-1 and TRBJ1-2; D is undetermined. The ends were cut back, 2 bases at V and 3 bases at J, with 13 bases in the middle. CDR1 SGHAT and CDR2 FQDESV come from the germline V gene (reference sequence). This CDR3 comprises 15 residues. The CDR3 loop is CASSLNSAADYGYTF. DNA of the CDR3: TGTGCCAGCAGCTTAAATTCTGCAGCCGACTATGGCTACACCTTC. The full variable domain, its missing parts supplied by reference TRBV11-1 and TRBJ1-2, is EAEVAQSPRYKITEKSQAVAFWCDPISGHATLYWYRQILGQGPELLVQFQDESVVDDSQLPKDRFSAERLKGVDSTLKIQPAELGDSAMYLCASSLNSAADYGYTFGSGTRLTVV.

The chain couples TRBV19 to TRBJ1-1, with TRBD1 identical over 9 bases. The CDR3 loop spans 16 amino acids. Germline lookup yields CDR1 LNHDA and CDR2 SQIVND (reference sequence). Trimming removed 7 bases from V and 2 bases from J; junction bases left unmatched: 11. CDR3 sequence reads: CASTFRGTGYNTEAFF. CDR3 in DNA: TGTGCCAGTACCTTCAGAGGGACAGGGTACAACACTGAAGCTTTCTTT. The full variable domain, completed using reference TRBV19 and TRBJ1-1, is DGGITQSPKYLFRKEGQNVTLSCEQNLNHDAMYWYRQDPGQGLRLIYYSQIVNDFQKGDIAEGYSVSREKKESFPLTVTSAQKNPTAFYLCASTFRGTGYNTEAFFGQGTRLTVV.

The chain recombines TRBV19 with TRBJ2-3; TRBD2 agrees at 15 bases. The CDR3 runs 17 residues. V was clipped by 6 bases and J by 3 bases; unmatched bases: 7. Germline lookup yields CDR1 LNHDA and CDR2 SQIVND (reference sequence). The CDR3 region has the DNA TGTGCCAGTAGCCGCGGACTAGCGGGGGGGTTTACAGATACGCAGTATTTT. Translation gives CASSRGLAGGFTDTQYF.

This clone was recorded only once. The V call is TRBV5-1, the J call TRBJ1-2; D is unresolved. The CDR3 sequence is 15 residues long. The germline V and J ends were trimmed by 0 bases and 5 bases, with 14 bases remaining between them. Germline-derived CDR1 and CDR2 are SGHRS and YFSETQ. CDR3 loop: CASSLDAGAKYGYTF. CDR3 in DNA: TGCGCCAGCAGCTTGGATGCGGGAGCCAAATATGGCTACACCTTC.

Here the CDR3 DNA reads TGTGCCAGCAGCTCCCGCCTCGGGGCAGGGTTAGAGACCCAGTACTTC. Translation: CASSSRLGAGLETQYF. The chain carries TRBV11-2 and TRBJ2-5; D tentatively reads TRBD1 or TRBD2 (5 bases each). Trimming took 4 bases from V and 4 from J, leaving 19 bases between them. The germline V gene has CDR1 SGHAT and CDR2 FQNNGV. This CDR3 has 16 residues.

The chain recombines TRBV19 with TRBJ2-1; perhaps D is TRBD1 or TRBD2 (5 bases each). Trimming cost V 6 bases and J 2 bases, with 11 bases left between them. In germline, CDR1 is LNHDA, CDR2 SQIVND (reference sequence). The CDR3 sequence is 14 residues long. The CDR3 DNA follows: TGTGCCAGTAGGGGGGTTGGGACCTACAATGAGCAGTTCTTC. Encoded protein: CASRGVGTYNEQFF. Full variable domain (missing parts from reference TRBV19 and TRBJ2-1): DGGITQSPKYLFRKEGQNVTLSCEQNLNHDAMYWYRQDPGQGLRLIYYSQIVNDFQKGDIAEGYSVSREKKESFPLTVTSAQKNPTAFYLCASRGVGTYNEQFFGPGTRLTVL.

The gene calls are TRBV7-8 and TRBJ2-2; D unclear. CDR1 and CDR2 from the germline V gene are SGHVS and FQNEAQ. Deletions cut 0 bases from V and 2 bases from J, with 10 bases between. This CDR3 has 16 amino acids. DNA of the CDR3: TGTGCCAGCAGCTTAGCGCCGGACCCAAACACCGGGGAGCTGTTTTTT. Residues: CASSLAPDPNTGELFF. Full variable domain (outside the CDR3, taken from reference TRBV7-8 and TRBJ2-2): GAGVSQSPRYKVAKRGQDVALRCDPISGHVSLFWYQQALGQGPEFLTYFQNEAQLDKSGLPSDRFFAERPEGSVSTLKIQRTQQEDSAVYLCASSLAPDPNTGELFFGEGSRLTVL.

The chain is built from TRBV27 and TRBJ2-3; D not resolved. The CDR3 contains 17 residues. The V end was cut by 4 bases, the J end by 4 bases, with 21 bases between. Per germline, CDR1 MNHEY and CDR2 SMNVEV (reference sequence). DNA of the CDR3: TGTGCCAGCAGTTACCGCTCCGTATCCACAGTCCCAGATACGCAGTATTTT. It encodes CASSYRSVSTVPDTQYF.

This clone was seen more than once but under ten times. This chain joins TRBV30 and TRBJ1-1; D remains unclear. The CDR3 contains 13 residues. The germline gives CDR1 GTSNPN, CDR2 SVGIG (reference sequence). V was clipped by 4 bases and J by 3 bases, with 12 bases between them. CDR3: CAWTGKGYTEAFF. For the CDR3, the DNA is TGTGCCTGGACGGGAAAAGGGTACACTGAAGCTTTCTTT.

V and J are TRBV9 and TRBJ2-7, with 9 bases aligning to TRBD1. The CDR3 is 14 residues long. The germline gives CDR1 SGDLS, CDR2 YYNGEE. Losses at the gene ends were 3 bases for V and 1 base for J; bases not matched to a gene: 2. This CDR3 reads CASSEDRGSYEQYF. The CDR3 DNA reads TGTGCCAGCAGCGAGGACAGGGGTTCCTACGAGCAGTACTTC.

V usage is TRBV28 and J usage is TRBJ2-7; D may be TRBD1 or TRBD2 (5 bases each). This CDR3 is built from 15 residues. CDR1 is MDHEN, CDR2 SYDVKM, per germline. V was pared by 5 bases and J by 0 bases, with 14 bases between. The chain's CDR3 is CASSRGRGLSYEQYF. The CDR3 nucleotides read TGTGCCAGCAGTAGGGGACGGGGCCTCTCCTACGAGCAGTACTTC.

CDR3 region: CASSPHAGTVGYEQYF. CDR3 DNA sequence: TGTGCCAGCAGCCCCCACGCCGGGACAGTAGGCTACGAGCAGTACTTC. This chain connects TRBV7-3 to TRBJ2-5; 7 nucleotides align to TRBD1. Gene TRBJ2-7 matches the end of the DNA better, so the J call may be wrong. The CDR3 is 16 residues long. Germline-derived CDR1 and CDR2 are SGHTA and FQGTGA.

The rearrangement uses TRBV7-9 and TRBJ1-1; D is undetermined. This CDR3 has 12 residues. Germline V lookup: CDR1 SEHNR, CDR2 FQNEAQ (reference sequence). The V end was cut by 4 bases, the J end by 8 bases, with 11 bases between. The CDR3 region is CASSSRLSEAFF. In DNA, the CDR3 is TGTGCCAGCAGCTCCAGACTCTCCGAAGCTTTCTTT.

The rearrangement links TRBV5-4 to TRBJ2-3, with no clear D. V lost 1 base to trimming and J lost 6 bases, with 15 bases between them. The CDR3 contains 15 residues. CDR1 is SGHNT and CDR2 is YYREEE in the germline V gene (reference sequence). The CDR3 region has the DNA TGTGCCAGCAGCTTGACCGCCCAGGAAGGCGATACGCAGTATTTT. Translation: CASSLTAQEGDTQYF.

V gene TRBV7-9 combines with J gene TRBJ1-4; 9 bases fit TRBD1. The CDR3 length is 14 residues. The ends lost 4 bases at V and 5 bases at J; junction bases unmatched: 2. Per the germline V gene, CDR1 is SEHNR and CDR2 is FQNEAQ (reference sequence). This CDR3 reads CASSSGTGNEKLFF. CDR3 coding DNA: TGTGCCAGCAGCTCCGGGACAGGGAATGAAAAACTGTTTTTT.